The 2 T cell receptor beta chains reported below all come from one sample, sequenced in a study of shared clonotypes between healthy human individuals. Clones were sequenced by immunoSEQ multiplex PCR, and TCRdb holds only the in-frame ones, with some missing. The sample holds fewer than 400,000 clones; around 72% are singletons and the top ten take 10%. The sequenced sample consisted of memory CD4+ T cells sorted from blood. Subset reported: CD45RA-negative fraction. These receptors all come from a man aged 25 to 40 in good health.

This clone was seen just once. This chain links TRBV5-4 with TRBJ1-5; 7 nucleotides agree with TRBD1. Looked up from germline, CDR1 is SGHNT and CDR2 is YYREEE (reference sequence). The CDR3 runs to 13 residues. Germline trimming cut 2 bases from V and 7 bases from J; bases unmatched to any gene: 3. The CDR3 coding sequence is TGTGCCAGCAGCTTAGACAGGGACCAGCCCCAGCATTTT. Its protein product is CASSLDRDQPQHF.

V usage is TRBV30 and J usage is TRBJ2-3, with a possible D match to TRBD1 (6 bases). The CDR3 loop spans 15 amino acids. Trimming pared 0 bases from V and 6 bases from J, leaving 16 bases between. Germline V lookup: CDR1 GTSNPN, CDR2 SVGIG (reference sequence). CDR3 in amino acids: CAWSVAGVDWDTQYF. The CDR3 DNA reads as TGTGCCTGGAGTGTAGCAGGGGTCGACTGGGATACGCAGTATTTT.